This T cell receptor (beta chain) was identified during a study of blood T cells in healthy people across ages. This clonotype was seen only a few times. CDR3 length equals 16 residues. Per the germline V gene, CDR1 is MNHNS and CDR2 is SASEGT. V was trimmed by 6 bases and J by 7 bases, leaving 22 bases between them. With a J-beta primer mix and a sample-barcoded 5' primer, a second PCR ran roughly 6 to 12 cycles. Every cDNA molecule bore a tag from a template-switch adaptor containing 12 random nucleotides. TCRdb passed the 5' RACE reads through MiXCR, listing each CDR3 protein once. Of around 500,000 distinct CDR3 sequences in the sample, roughly 48% are singletons; the top ten hold under 30%.

This chain connects TRBV6-1 to TRBJ2-1; D perhaps matches TRBD1 (5 bases). Sequenced input: blood. The TCR sequence derives from a man at least 80 years old in good health. CDR3 in DNA: TGTGCCAGCAGCCTTGGGGCAGCCCTTTTGGGGAATGAGCAGTTCTTC. This encodes CASSLGAALLGNEQFF.